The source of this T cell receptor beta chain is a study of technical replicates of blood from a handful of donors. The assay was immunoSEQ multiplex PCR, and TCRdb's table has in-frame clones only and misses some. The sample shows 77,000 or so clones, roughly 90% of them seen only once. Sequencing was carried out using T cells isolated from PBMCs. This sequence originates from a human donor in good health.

The CDR3 here is CASSKAGDRFQPQHF. Written as DNA, the CDR3 is TGTGCCAGCAGCAAAGCCGGTGACAGGTTTCAGCCCCAGCATTTT. The chain uses TRBV21-1 and TRBJ1-5; TRBD1 is the table's D call and was not checked against the DNA. TRBV21-1 is an annotated pseudogene. The CDR3 has 15 amino acids.